This T cell receptor beta chain was documented in a study of chemoradiotherapy in HPV16-positive cancers (dated by TCRdb to the early 2020s). General notes on the study: Candidate HPV-specific T-cell clones and common TCR motifs were defined through functional T-cell assays on cells from a couple of HPV16-positive patients. The study set out to ask whether T-cell immunity against the HPV oncoproteins E6 and E7 changes over the course of chemoradiotherapy and whether that immunity affects survival. Next, the candidate HPV-specific TCRs and motifs were followed in TCR repertoires from around 90 patients with HPV-related cancers. Broad study findings and their caveats: Only a couple of HPV16-positive patients were used to derive the functional definition of HPV-specific T cells, and the survival association was reported for HPV16-positive patients. In HPV16-positive patients, expansion of HPV-responsive T cells during chemoradiotherapy was found to be associated with improved recurrence-free survival. Expansion of candidate HPV-specific clones and E7-related TCR motifs was observed in the tumor microenvironment during treatment, whereas no such expansion was observed for non-HPV-specific T cells.

Worth noting for this clone: Its target antigen remains unknown. Base qualities are not recorded, but no much larger clone differs from it by a single base.

Repertoires were sampled repeatedly over the course of chemoradiotherapy so that clonal expansion in the tumor microenvironment could be followed. Trimming leaves V shorter by 4 bases and J shorter by 1 base, with the junction holding 13 bases beyond the gene matches. There are 17 amino acids in the CDR3, from cysteine to phenylalanine inclusive. Left in the record is the CDR3 DNA by itself, 51 bases read in frame from the first base. CDR1 and CDR2 (SGHRS, YFSETQ) derive from the germline V gene. To prepare the library, the immunoSEQ multiplex PCR assay was applied. TCRdb's version of the immuneACCESS table is confined to in-frame rearrangements and falls short of the full clone set. An unresolved V gene accounts for under half of the shortfall where checked; the remainder is of unknown origin. The sample table holds about 14,000 clones, of which roughly 89% were seen once. The ten largest clones capture about 3.9% of the sample.

Recombination joined TRBV5-1 with TRBJ1-2; TRBD1 agrees with 7 junctional bases. This clonotype was sampled from a human donor with HPV-associated anogenital cancer. The sequencing used tumor tissue, collected from a patient who underwent chemoradiotherapy. The CDR3 amino acid sequence is: CASSHNPEQGINYGYTF. The DNA sequence is TGCGCCAGCAGCCATAACCCAGAACAGGGGATTAACTATGGCTACACCTTC.